This T cell receptor beta chain was sequenced during a study of cytomegalovirus exposure and HLA in healthy donors. Study-level results: In vitro confirmation showed a few CMV-associated chains to be CMV antigen specific. In the 95 to 150 validation repertoires, a later analysis found that first-cohort TCR clusters tended to co-occur. Many donors shared some public TCRs, even though most TCR sequences were rare. Cytomegalovirus-associated TCR beta chains were listed, numbering 150 to 200.

Of note for this clone: No antigen is known for it.

Assay: immunoSEQ multiplex PCR; the TCRdb copy retains only in-frame clones and omits some. The repertoire consists of about 120,000 clones, with 70% to 90% occurring once and the leading ten covering approximately 1.4%. This TCR was sampled from a woman in her twenties or thirties in good health and CMV-seropositive. The sequencing input was PBMCs.

The CDR3 DNA follows: TGTGCCAGCAGCGTAGGATGGGGGGATGAGCAGTTCTTC. Encoded protein: CASSVGWGDEQFF. The rearrangement joins TRBV9 to TRBJ2-1; D is possibly TRBD2 (6 bases). Germline V gene sequence: CDR1 SGDLS, CDR2 YYNGEE. The CDR3 sequence is 13 residues long. V was trimmed by 0 bases and J by 8 bases, leaving 9 bases between them.